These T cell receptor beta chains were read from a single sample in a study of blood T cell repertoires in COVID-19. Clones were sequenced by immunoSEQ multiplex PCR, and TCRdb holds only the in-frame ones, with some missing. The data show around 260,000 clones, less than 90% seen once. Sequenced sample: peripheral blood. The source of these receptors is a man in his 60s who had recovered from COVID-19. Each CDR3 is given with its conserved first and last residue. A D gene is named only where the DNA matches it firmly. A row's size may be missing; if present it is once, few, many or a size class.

cdr3_aa: CASSPAGASGYEQYF; cdr3_nt: TGCGCCAGCAGCCCCGCAGGGGCTAGCGGCTACGAGCAGTACTTC; d_call: NA; v_call: TRBV5-1; clone_size: NA; j_call: TRBJ2-7
cdr3_aa: CASSRGGDTEAFF; cdr3_nt: TGTGCCAGCAGCAGAGGGGGGGACACTGAAGCTTTCTTT; d_call: NA; v_call: TRBV4-2; clone_size: NA; j_call: TRBJ1-1
cdr3_aa: CASSLASSSVELFF; cdr3_nt: TGCGCCAGCAGCTTGGCCTCGAGTAGCGTGGAGCTGTTTTTT; d_call: NA; v_call: TRBV5-1; clone_size: few; j_call: TRBJ2-2
cdr3_aa: CASSGTGFPSQPQHF; cdr3_nt: TGTGCCAGCAGTGGAACAGGGTTTCCGTCGCAGCCCCAGCATTTT; d_call: NA; v_call: TRBV27; clone_size: NA; j_call: TRBJ1-5
cdr3_aa: CASSVKASGGATTDTQYF; cdr3_nt: TGTGCCAGCAGCGTAAAGGCTAGCGGGGGGGCCACGACAGATACGCAGTATTTT; d_call: TRBD2; v_call: TRBV9; clone_size: once; j_call: TRBJ2-3
cdr3_aa: CASSFAGQNTGELFF; cdr3_nt: TGTGCCAGCAGTTTTGCAGGGCAGAACACCGGGGAGCTGTTTTTT; d_call: NA; v_call: TRBV28; clone_size: NA; j_call: TRBJ2-2
cdr3_aa: CASSTRGSTEAFF; cdr3_nt: TGTGCCAGTAGTACCAGGGGAAGCACTGAAGCTTTCTTT; d_call: NA; v_call: TRBV19; clone_size: NA; j_call: TRBJ1-1
cdr3_aa: CASSIRGGPVNTEAFF; cdr3_nt: TGTGCCAGTAGTATACGTGGCGGGCCGGTGAACACTGAAGCTTTCTTT; d_call: NA; v_call: TRBV19; clone_size: NA; j_call: TRBJ1-1
cdr3_aa: CASTSYYEQYF; cdr3_nt: TGTGCCAGCACTTCTTACTACGAGCAGTACTTC; d_call: NA; v_call: TRBV25-1; clone_size: NA; j_call: TRBJ2-7
cdr3_aa: CASSPEHTEAFF; cdr3_nt: TGTGCCAGCTCACCAGAGCACACTGAAGCTTTCTTT; d_call: NA; v_call: TRBV18; clone_size: NA; j_call: TRBJ1-1
cdr3_aa: CASSLLLGQGTEAFF; cdr3_nt: TGTGCCAGCAGCTTACTGTTGGGACAGGGCACTGAAGCTTTCTTT; d_call: TRBD1; v_call: TRBV7-2; clone_size: NA; j_call: TRBJ1-1
cdr3_aa: CASSYVLREIHF; cdr3_nt: TGTGCCAGCAGTTACGTATTGAGGGAAATACACTTC; d_call: NA; v_call: TRBV7-2; clone_size: NA; j_call: TRBJ2-7
cdr3_aa: CASTSKGQGRETDTQYF; cdr3_nt: TGTGCCAGCACCTCCAAAGGACAGGGGAGAGAGACAGATACGCAGTATTTT; d_call: TRBD1; v_call: TRBV11-2; clone_size: NA; j_call: TRBJ2-3
cdr3_aa: CASSPTGGNQPQHF; cdr3_nt: TGTGCCAGTAGTCCGACAGGGGGCAATCAGCCCCAGCATTTT; d_call: TRBD1; v_call: TRBV19; clone_size: NA; j_call: TRBJ1-5
cdr3_aa: CASSPGPAYEQYF; cdr3_nt: TGTGCCAGCAGCCCAGGGCCCGCGTACGAGCAGTACTTC; d_call: NA; v_call: TRBV7-7; clone_size: NA; j_call: TRBJ2-7
cdr3_aa: CAISESRLAGTEQYF; cdr3_nt: TGTGCCATCAGTGAGTCGAGGCTAGCGGGGACCGAGCAGTACTTC; d_call: TRBD2; v_call: TRBV10-3; clone_size: NA; j_call: TRBJ2-7
cdr3_aa: CASSQGRARDNTEAFF; cdr3_nt: TGCGCCAGCAGCCAAGGGAGGGCGCGCGATAACACTGAAGCTTTCTTT; d_call: NA; v_call: TRBV4-1; clone_size: NA; j_call: TRBJ1-1
cdr3_aa: CASSLAQTAFNYGYTF; cdr3_nt: TGTGCCAGCAGCTTGGCTCAGACAGCCTTTAACTATGGCTACACCTTC; d_call: NA; v_call: TRBV5-4; clone_size: NA; j_call: TRBJ1-2
cdr3_aa: CASSSPGTGANEQFF; cdr3_nt: TGTGCCAGCAGCTCCCCAGGGACAGGGGCCAATGAGCAGTTCTTC; d_call: TRBD1; v_call: TRBV7-3; clone_size: NA; j_call: TRBJ2-1
cdr3_aa: CASSPSSGRGTGELFF; cdr3_nt: TGTGCCAGCAGCCCCTCTTCGGGCAGGGGCACCGGGGAGCTGTTTTTT; d_call: NA; v_call: TRBV7-6; clone_size: NA; j_call: TRBJ2-2
cdr3_aa: CASSSPRTSGGLQETQYF; cdr3_nt: TGTGCCAGCAGTTCGCCCCGGACTAGCGGGGGCCTACAAGAGACCCAGTACTTC; d_call: TRBD2; v_call: TRBV6-7; clone_size: NA; j_call: TRBJ2-5
cdr3_aa: CASSGGLNEKLFF; cdr3_nt: TGTGCCAGCAGCGGGGGACTTAATGAAAAACTGTTTTTT; d_call: NA; v_call: TRBV9; clone_size: NA; j_call: TRBJ1-4
cdr3_aa: CASSLAGTSYSTDTQYF; cdr3_nt: TGTGCCAGCAGCTTGGCCGGGACTAGCTACTCCACAGATACGCAGTATTTT; d_call: TRBD2; v_call: TRBV5-8; clone_size: NA; j_call: TRBJ2-3
cdr3_aa: CASSYPRGQQNTEAFF; cdr3_nt: TGTGCCAGCAGTTACCCTCGGGGACAGCAGAACACTGAAGCTTTCTTT; d_call: TRBD1; v_call: TRBV6-2/TRBV6-3; clone_size: NA; j_call: TRBJ1-1
cdr3_aa: CASSSGISDEKLFF; cdr3_nt: TGTGCCAGCAGCTCAGGGATTAGTGATGAAAAACTGTTTTTT; d_call: NA; v_call: TRBV7-9; clone_size: NA; j_call: TRBJ1-4
cdr3_aa: CASSVAVNTEAFF; cdr3_nt: TGTGCCAGCAGCGTTGCGGTGAACACTGAAGCTTTCTTT; d_call: NA; v_call: TRBV5-4; clone_size: NA; j_call: TRBJ1-1
cdr3_aa: CASSFGLGTGGYNEQFF; cdr3_nt: TGTGCCAGCAGCTTCGGATTGGGGACAGGGGGTTACAATGAGCAGTTCTTC; d_call: TRBD1; v_call: TRBV5-4; clone_size: NA; j_call: TRBJ2-1
cdr3_aa: CASSPQGPYNEQFF; cdr3_nt: TGTGCCAGCAGCCCCCAGGGGCCCTACAATGAGCAGTTCTTC; d_call: NA; v_call: TRBV13; clone_size: NA; j_call: TRBJ2-1
cdr3_aa: CASSDLIGQSAAFF; cdr3_nt: TGTGCCAGCAGCGATCTAATAGGACAGAGCGCAGCTTTCTTT; d_call: NA; v_call: TRBV5-4; clone_size: few; j_call: TRBJ1-1
cdr3_aa: CAISDGLRSLGTGWYEQYF; cdr3_nt: TGTGCCATCAGTGATGGGCTCCGATCGCTCGGGACAGGGTGGTACGAGCAGTACTTC; d_call: TRBD1; v_call: TRBV10-3; clone_size: NA; j_call: TRBJ2-7
cdr3_aa: CATSDPGGTDTQYF; cdr3_nt: TGTGCCACCAGTGATCCCGGGGGCACAGATACGCAGTATTTT; d_call: NA; v_call: TRBV24-1; clone_size: NA; j_call: TRBJ2-3
cdr3_aa: CSVGSMVGNEKLFF; cdr3_nt: TGCAGCGTTGGGAGTATGGTCGGTAATGAAAAACTGTTTTTT; d_call: NA; v_call: TRBV29-1; clone_size: NA; j_call: TRBJ1-4
cdr3_aa: CASSRSGANVLTF; cdr3_nt: TGTGCCAGCAGTCGCTCTGGGGCCAACGTCCTGACTTTC; d_call: NA; v_call: TRBV27; clone_size: NA; j_call: TRBJ2-6
cdr3_aa: CASSLPPNSYNSPLHF; cdr3_nt: TGTGCCAGCAGCCTACCACCGAACTCCTATAATTCACCCCTCCACTTT; d_call: NA; v_call: TRBV7-9; clone_size: NA; j_call: TRBJ1-6
cdr3_aa: CASSLGPRDEQYF; cdr3_nt: TGTGCCAGCAGTCTTGGTCCGCGTGACGAGCAGTACTTC; d_call: NA; v_call: TRBV27; clone_size: NA; j_call: TRBJ2-7
cdr3_aa: CSVELGRVTDTQYF; cdr3_nt: TGCAGCGTTGAACTCGGGAGAGTTACAGATACGCAGTATTTT; d_call: NA; v_call: TRBV29-1; clone_size: once; j_call: TRBJ2-3
cdr3_aa: CASSQTGIMNTEAFF; cdr3_nt: TGTGCCAGCAGCCAAACAGGGATTATGAACACTGAAGCTTTCTTT; d_call: NA; v_call: TRBV7-8; clone_size: NA; j_call: TRBJ1-1
cdr3_aa: CASTIGGITGELFF; cdr3_nt: TGTGCCAGTACTATCGGGGGAATCACCGGGGAGCTGTTTTTT; d_call: NA; v_call: TRBV19; clone_size: NA; j_call: TRBJ2-2
cdr3_aa: CASSRPGQGNTGELFF; cdr3_nt: TGTGCCAGCTCACGTCCGGGACAGGGGAACACCGGGGAGCTGTTTTTT; d_call: TRBD1; v_call: TRBV18; clone_size: NA; j_call: TRBJ2-2
cdr3_aa: CASSPPSGGKRFF; cdr3_nt: TGTGCCAGCAGCCCGCCTTCAGGGGGGAAGAGGTTCTTC; d_call: NA; v_call: TRBV7-9; clone_size: NA; j_call: TRBJ2-1
cdr3_aa: CASSEAQGAGGYTF; cdr3_nt: TGTGCCAGCAGTGAAGCGCAGGGGGCGGGTGGCTACACCTTC; d_call: TRBD1; v_call: TRBV6-1; clone_size: NA; j_call: TRBJ1-2
cdr3_aa: CASSIGRLAGARAKNIQYF; cdr3_nt: TGTGCCAGTAGTATAGGTAGACTAGCGGGGGCCCGAGCCAAAAACATTCAGTACTTC; d_call: TRBD2; v_call: TRBV19; clone_size: NA; j_call: TRBJ2-4
cdr3_aa: CASSFEGASTDTQYF; cdr3_nt: TGTGCCAGCAGTTTTGAGGGGGCTAGCACAGATACGCAGTATTTT; d_call: TRBD1; v_call: TRBV27; clone_size: NA; j_call: TRBJ2-3
cdr3_aa: CASSPETGFNYGYTF; cdr3_nt: TGCGCCAGCAGCCCAGAGACAGGGTTCAACTATGGCTACACCTTC; d_call: TRBD1; v_call: TRBV5-1; clone_size: NA; j_call: TRBJ1-2
cdr3_aa: CASSLRSAEAFF; cdr3_nt: TGTGCCAGCAGCTTAAGGAGCGCTGAAGCTTTCTTT; d_call: NA; v_call: TRBV13; clone_size: NA; j_call: TRBJ1-1
cdr3_aa: CASSPGQGNTEAFF; cdr3_nt: TGTGCCAGCAGCCCGGGACAGGGGAACACTGAAGCTTTCTTT; d_call: TRBD1; v_call: TRBV7-2; clone_size: NA; j_call: TRBJ1-1
cdr3_aa: CAWSGPNFNSPLHF; cdr3_nt: TGTGCCTGGAGTGGTCCAAATTTTAATTCACCCCTCCACTTT; d_call: NA; v_call: TRBV30; clone_size: NA; j_call: TRBJ1-6
cdr3_aa: CASSPADREAFF; cdr3_nt: TGTGCCAGCAGCCCCGCGGACAGAGAAGCTTTCTTT; d_call: NA; v_call: TRBV7-9; clone_size: NA; j_call: TRBJ1-1
cdr3_aa: CASSGWLAGKGNEQFF; cdr3_nt: TGTGCCAGCAGCGGCTGGCTAGCGGGGAAAGGGAATGAGCAGTTCTTC; d_call: TRBD2; v_call: TRBV7-9; clone_size: NA; j_call: TRBJ2-1
cdr3_aa: CASSQTGTGFGNTIYF; cdr3_nt: TGTGCCAGCAGCCAGACCGGGACAGGGTTTGGAAACACCATATATTTT; d_call: TRBD1; v_call: TRBV7-3; clone_size: NA; j_call: TRBJ1-3
cdr3_aa: CASSFDGQGALNTEAFF; cdr3_nt: TGTGCCAGCAGCTTCGATGGACAGGGGGCACTGAACACTGAAGCTTTCTTT; d_call: TRBD1; v_call: TRBV7-8; clone_size: once; j_call: TRBJ1-1
cdr3_aa: CSVIPGQGHILDGYTF; cdr3_nt: TGCAGCGTGATACCGGGACAGGGGCACATCCTTGATGGCTACACCTTC; d_call: TRBD1; v_call: TRBV29-1; clone_size: NA; j_call: TRBJ1-2
cdr3_aa: CASSSLAGGLYNEQFF; cdr3_nt: TGTGCCAGCAGTTCCTTAGCGGGGGGCCTCTACAATGAGCAGTTCTTC; d_call: TRBD2; v_call: TRBV6-5; clone_size: NA; j_call: TRBJ2-1
cdr3_aa: CASSPQGKTTEAFF; cdr3_nt: TGTGCCAGCAGTCCCCAGGGAAAGACCACTGAAGCTTTCTTT; d_call: NA; v_call: TRBV25-1; clone_size: NA; j_call: TRBJ1-1
cdr3_aa: CASSSDRNYGYTF; cdr3_nt: TGTGCCAGCAGTTCCGACAGGAACTATGGCTACACCTTC; d_call: NA; v_call: TRBV27; clone_size: NA; j_call: TRBJ1-2
cdr3_aa: CASTLSGKNTEAFF; cdr3_nt: TGTGCCAGTACCCTGTCGGGAAAGAACACTGAAGCTTTCTTT; d_call: NA; v_call: TRBV19; clone_size: few; j_call: TRBJ1-1
cdr3_aa: CASRTTTSGASQETQYF; cdr3_nt: TGTGCCAGCAGGACAACAACTAGCGGGGCCTCCCAAGAGACCCAGTACTTC; d_call: TRBD2; v_call: TRBV3-1/TRBV3-2; clone_size: NA; j_call: TRBJ2-5
cdr3_aa: CASSLSSGANVLTF; cdr3_nt: TGTGCCAGCAGCCTTAGCTCTGGGGCCAACGTCCTGACTTTC; d_call: NA; v_call: TRBV3-1/TRBV3-2; clone_size: NA; j_call: TRBJ2-6
cdr3_aa: CASSSPFDSFPYEQYF; cdr3_nt: TGTGCCAGCAGTTCTCCCTTTGACAGTTTTCCCTACGAGCAGTACTTC; d_call: NA; v_call: TRBV27; clone_size: NA; j_call: TRBJ2-7